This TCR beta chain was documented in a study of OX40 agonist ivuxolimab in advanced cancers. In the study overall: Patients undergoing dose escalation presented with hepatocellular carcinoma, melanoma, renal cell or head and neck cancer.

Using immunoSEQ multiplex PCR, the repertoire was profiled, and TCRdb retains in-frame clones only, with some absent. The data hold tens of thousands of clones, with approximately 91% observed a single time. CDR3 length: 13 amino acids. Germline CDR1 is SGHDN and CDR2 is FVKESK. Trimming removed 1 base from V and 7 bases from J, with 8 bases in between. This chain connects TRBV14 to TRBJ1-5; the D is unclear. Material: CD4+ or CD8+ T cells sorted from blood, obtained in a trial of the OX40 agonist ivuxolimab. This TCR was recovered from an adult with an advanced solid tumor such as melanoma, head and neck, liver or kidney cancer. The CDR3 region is CASSQALEQPQHF. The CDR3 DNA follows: TGTGCCAGCAGCCAAGCGTTAGAGCAGCCCCAGCATTTT.